This T cell receptor (beta chain) originates from a study of CXCR3-negative and CXCR3-positive naive CD8 T cells. Findings and limits, study-wide: Relative to CXCR3-negative naive cells, CXCR3-positive naive cells had more hydrophobic TRB CDR3s. Whereas memory cells differed, naive CXCR3-negative and CXCR3-positive cells shared similar TRBV-TRBJ usage. Each naive subset displayed comparably high diversity, whereas memory CD8+ cells displayed much lower diversity.

Libraries of TRB cDNA were made by 5' RACE and carried UMIs. TCRdb re-analyzed the 5' RACE reads; it lists each CDR3 protein once, without DNA. The sample totals 100,000 to 150,000 distinct CDR3 sequences; its top ten clones hold approximately 0.51%. Germline V gives CDR1 SGHVS, CDR2 FNYEAQ. The CDR3 sequence is 19 residues long. As to this clonotype: The antigen is undetermined.

Sequences were obtained from naive CXCR3- CD8+ T cells from blood. Subset described: CD45RO-CCR7+CD27+CD95- naive CD8+ T cells lacking CXCR3 (TNR3-). The chain recombines TRBV7-6 with TRBJ2-3; TCRdb's D gene call, TRBD2, goes unchecked for lack of DNA. This clonotype was obtained from a human donor in good health. Some clones in this sample may be carry-over from other donors' samples. CDR3 in amino acids: CASSSSPGLAPMGTDTQYF.